A single sample gave rise to the 20 T cell receptor beta chains below, sequenced in a study of T cell repertoires in cytomegalovirus infection. TCRdb re-called the reads with MiXCR, one entry per CDR3 protein. The sample contains more than 400,000 distinct CDR3 sequences, 26% of which appear only once. The sequencing sample was made of PBMCs. The receptors originated from a human donor in good health (CMV status not recorded). Some clones in this sample may be carry-over from other donors' samples.

This clonotype was picked up many times. The gene calls are TRBV7-2 and TRBJ2-5, with a tentative D call TRBD1 (6 bases). In germline, CDR1 is SGHTA, CDR2 FQGNSA. Trimming removed 5 bases from V and 5 bases from J, with 18 bases in between. The CDR3 runs to 15 residues. CDR3 nucleotide sequence: TGTGCCAGCAGCGAAGATGGCAGGGGATTCGAGACCCAGTACTTC. It is translated as CASSEDGRGFETQYF. The full variable domain, its missing parts supplied by reference TRBV7-2 and TRBJ2-5, is GAGVSQSPSNKVTEKGKDVELRCDPISGHTALYWYRQSLGQGLEFLIYFQGNSAPDKSGLPSDRFSAERTGGSVSTLTIQRTQQEDSAVYLCASSEDGRGFETQYFGPGTRLLVL.

V is TRBV5-3 and J is TRBJ2-3; D not resolved. TRBV5-3 is noted as an ORF with a role that remains uncertain. Trimming removed 8 bases at V and 0 bases at J, with 10 bases between. The CDR3 contains 13 residues. Written as DNA, the CDR3 is TGTGCCAGCGCACTACCCAGCACAGATACGCAGTATTTT. This sequence encodes CASALPSTDTQYF.

The V gene is TRBV27, the J gene TRBJ2-1, with TRBD2 matching over 9 bases. V was pared by 5 bases and J by 5 bases, with 7 bases of the junction left unmatched. Germline V CDR1 and CDR2: MNHEY, SMNVEV (reference sequence). The length of the CDR3 is 15 residues. DNA of the CDR3: TGTGCCAGCAGTCCCGGGACTAGCTCGGACAATGAGCAGTTCTTC. Translating it yields CASSPGTSSDNEQFF.

The chain uses TRBV19 and TRBJ1-3, with 10 bases that match TRBD1. V dropped 7 bases and J dropped 7; count of bases not matched to a gene: 7. Per germline, CDR1 LNHDA and CDR2 SQIVND (reference sequence). The CDR3 loop spans 14 amino acids. CDR3 loop: CASTTTGQGNTIYF. Written as DNA, the CDR3 is TGTGCCAGTACCACAACGGGACAGGGGAACACCATATATTTT.

Details on this clonotype: At one of its ends the junction is not consistent with the germline gene, which may arise from a read error. This chain's CDR3 is CASSPLAELGEQFF. The CDR3, as DNA: TGTGCTAGCAGCCCCCTTGCCGAGCTGGGTGAGCAGTTCTTC. The chain carries TRBV7-7 and TRBJ2-1; D remains unclear. This CDR3 has 14 amino acids. CDR1 SSHAT and CDR2 FNYEAQ come from the germline V gene (reference sequence).

This clonotype was detected a few times. The chain links TRBV7-2 to TRBJ2-1; 11 bases line up with TRBD2. V was clipped by 6 bases and J by 0 bases; unmatched bases: 10. In germline, CDR1 is SGHTA, CDR2 FQGNSA. This CDR3 spans 18 amino acids. CDR3 DNA: TGTGCCAGCAGATCGGGACTAGCGGCGGCCATCTCCTACAATGAGCAGTTCTTC. This sequence encodes CASRSGLAAAISYNEQFF. Full variable domain (missing parts from reference TRBV7-2 and TRBJ2-1): GAGVSQSPSNKVTEKGKDVELRCDPISGHTALYWYRQSLGQGLEFLIYFQGNSAPDKSGLPSDRFSAERTGGSVSTLTIQRTQQEDSAVYLCASRSGLAAAISYNEQFFGPGTRLTVL.

The rearrangement links TRBV6-8 to TRBJ2-3; D not resolved. CDR3 size: 12 residues. Germline CDR1 and CDR2: MNHGY and SAAAGT. The ends were cut back, 8 bases at V and 6 bases at J, with 12 bases in the middle. This CDR3 is CASGQWPDTQYF. In DNA, the CDR3 is TGTGCCAGCGGCCAATGGCCGGATACGCAGTATTTT.

V and J are TRBV5-1 and TRBJ2-2; D unclear. In germline, CDR1 is SGHRS, CDR2 YFSETQ. The CDR3 contains 14 residues. V dropped 4 bases and J dropped 6 bases, with 13 bases sitting between them. Here the CDR3 DNA reads TGCGCCAGCAGCCGCTTTCCGGAAGCCGGGGAGCTGTTTTTT. Encoded protein: CASSRFPEAGELFF.

This clonotype was seen just once. The CDR3 DNA follows: TGTGCCAGCAGTGAAATTTTGTCTAGCTCCTACAATGAGCAGTTCTTC. It encodes CASSEILSSSYNEQFF. J is TRBJ2-1 and V is TRBV25-1, with D unclear. The V gene lost 2 bases and the J gene lost 0 bases, with 11 bases spanning the gap. The germline V gene has CDR1 MGHDK and CDR2 SYGVNS. The CDR3 totals 16 residues.

This clonotype has more than one count but fewer than ten. The V call is TRBV6-2 or TRBV6-3, the J call TRBJ2-7; D gene unclear. Germline-derived CDR1 and CDR2 are MNHEY and SVGEGT. The V end lost 2 bases, the J end lost 3 bases, and 5 bases lay between the germline ends. The CDR3 runs 12 residues. CDR3 sequence reads: CASSYGVYEQYV. The CDR3 coding sequence is TGTGCCAGCAGTTACGGCGTCTACGAGCAGTACGTC.

This clonotype showed up just a few times. The chain has TRBV4-1 and TRBJ1-2, with D unclear. The germline CDR1 and CDR2 sequences are MGHRA and YSYEKL. V lost 0 bases, J lost 5 bases, and 10 bases lay in between. The CDR3 runs to 14 residues. Here the CDR3 reads CASSQDRPSYGYTF. CDR3 DNA sequence: TGCGCCAGCAGCCAAGATCGGCCTTCTTATGGCTACACCTTC.

The gene calls are TRBV28 and TRBJ2-7, with a weak D call TRBD1 (6 bases). CDR3 length: 15 amino acids. Trimming stripped 4 bases from V and 1 base from J, with 14 bases between. The germline gives CDR1 MDHEN, CDR2 SYDVKM. CDR3 nucleotides: TGTGCCAGCAGTTCCTCTTTAGGGGGATCCTACGAGCAGTACTTC. The encoded protein is CASSSSLGGSYEQYF.

This clonotype appeared many times. The J gene is TRBJ2-3, the V gene TRBV11-2, with D tentatively TRBD2 (6 bases). This CDR3 spans 17 amino acids. Trimming took 4 bases from V and 1 from J, leaving 18 bases between them. Germline V gene data show CDR1 as SGHAT and CDR2 as FQNNGV. The CDR3 coding sequence is TGTGCCAGCAGCTCTCCGTCCGGGAGTTCCCGCACAGATACGCAGTATTTT. Residues: CASSSPSGSSRTDTQYF.

The chain links TRBV7-9 to TRBJ2-5; tentatively, D is TRBD1 (6 bases). Germline CDR1 and CDR2: SEHNR and FQNEAQ (reference sequence). V gave up 5 bases and J gave up 1 base, with 29 bases separating them. This CDR3 has 20 amino acids. CDR3 protein: CASSGLSQGPRLSLQETQYF. The CDR3 DNA follows: TGTGCCAGCAGCGGCTTATCCCAGGGGCCCAGGCTGAGTCTCCAAGAGACCCAGTACTTC.

The chain carries TRBV6-2 or TRBV6-3 and TRBJ2-1; 9 bases are shared with TRBD2. Germline V gene lookup returns CDR1 MNHEY and CDR2 SVGEGT. Germline trimming cut 6 bases from V and 8 bases from J; bases unmatched to any gene: 8. The CDR3 consists of 14 residues. CDR3 nucleotides: TGTGCCAGCAGCCGCGGGACTAGCCCCCATGAGCAGTTCTTC. Protein sequence: CASSRGTSPHEQFF.

The chain couples TRBV18 to TRBJ1-1; D ambiguous. CDR3 length: 14 amino acids. V lost 3 bases to trimming and J lost 1 base, with 9 bases between them. Germline CDR1 is KGHSH and CDR2 is LQKENI. As DNA, the CDR3 is TGTGCCAGCTCACCGACCGAAGAGAACACTGAAGCTTTCTTT. Amino acid sequence: CASSPTEENTEAFF. The whole variable domain, remainder taken from reference TRBV18 and TRBJ1-1, is NAGVMQNPRHLVRRRGQEARLRCSPMKGHSHVYWYRQLPEEGLKFMVYLQKENIIDESGMPKERFSAEFPKEGPSILRIQQVVRGDSAAYFCASSPTEENTEAFFGQGTRLTVV.

The table lists this clonotype with a few counts. The CDR3 DNA reads as TGTGCCAGCAGCCTAACCGGGGGCCCTTGGGGGAATGAGCAGTTCTTC. Its translation is CASSLTGGPWGNEQFF. V and J are TRBV3-1 and TRBJ2-1; the D gene could be TRBD1 or TRBD2 (6 bases each). The CDR3 consists of 16 residues. V was pared by 4 bases and J by 7 bases, with 20 bases between. CDR1 LGHDT and CDR2 YNNKEL come from the germline V gene (reference sequence).

The chain couples TRBV12-3 or TRBV12-4 to TRBJ2-5; 9 positions match TRBD2. CDR3 size: 18 residues. V shed 5 bases, J shed 4 bases, and the junction held 17 bases outside the gene matches. CDR3 DNA sequence: TGTGCCAGCAGTACGCAGGTCCCTAGCGGGATCAGATCAGAGACCCAGTACTTC. Translating gives CASSTQVPSGIRSETQYF.

The chain joins TRBV2 to TRBJ1-1; D might be TRBD1 (6 bases). The germline V and J ends were trimmed by 6 bases and 4 bases, with 9 bases remaining between them. This CDR3 has 12 amino acids. The V gene's germline CDR1 is SNHLY and CDR2 FYNNEI. The CDR3 DNA follows: TGTGCCAGCAGAGGGGGTTTCACTGAAGCTTTCTTT. It specifies CASRGGFTEAFF.

This clonotype has just a few counts. CDR3 amino acids: CASSQADAESSYEQYV. The CDR3 nucleotides read TGTGCCAGCAGCCAAGCGGATGCGGAGAGCTCCTACGAGCAGTACGTC. V and J are TRBV7-9 and TRBJ2-7, with TRBD2 as a possible D gene (5 bases). Germline V gene lookup returns CDR1 SEHNR and CDR2 FQNEAQ (reference sequence). This CDR3 spans 16 amino acids. With 5 bases removed from V and 0 bases from J, the gap between germline ends came to 17 bases.